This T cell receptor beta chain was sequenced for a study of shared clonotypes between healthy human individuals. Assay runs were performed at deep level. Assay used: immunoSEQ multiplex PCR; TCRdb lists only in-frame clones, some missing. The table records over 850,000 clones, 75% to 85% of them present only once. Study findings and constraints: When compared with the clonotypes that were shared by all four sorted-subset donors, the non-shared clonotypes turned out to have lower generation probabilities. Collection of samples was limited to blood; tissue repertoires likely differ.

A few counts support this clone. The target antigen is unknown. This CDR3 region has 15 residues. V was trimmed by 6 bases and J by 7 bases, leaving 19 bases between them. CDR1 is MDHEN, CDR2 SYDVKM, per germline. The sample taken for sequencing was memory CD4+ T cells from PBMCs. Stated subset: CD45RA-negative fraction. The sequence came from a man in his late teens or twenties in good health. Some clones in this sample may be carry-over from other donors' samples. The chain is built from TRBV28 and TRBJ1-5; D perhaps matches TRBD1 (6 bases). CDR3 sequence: CASRSVQGTRQPQHF. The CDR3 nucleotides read TGTGCCAGCAGATCAGTACAGGGTACTCGACAGCCCCAGCATTTT.